The 4 T cell receptor beta chains given below trace back to one sample, sequenced in a study of cytomegalovirus exposure and HLA in healthy donors. Researchers ran the PCR with 60 Vbeta and 13 Jbeta primers. The assay was immunoSEQ multiplex PCR, and TCRdb's table has in-frame clones only and misses some. The table shows more than 150,000 clones, with around 78% occurring only once. The sample was PBMCs. The receptors were sampled from a middle-aged man in good health and CMV-seronegative.

The chain joins TRBV30 to TRBJ2-1; 10 bases map to TRBD2. From germline, CDR1 is GTSNPN and CDR2 SVGIG (reference sequence). J gave up 7 bases and V 3 bases, and 9 bases lay outside the gene matches. The CDR3 covers 15 residues. The CDR3 protein is CAWRDGTSALNEQFF. The CDR3 DNA sequence: TGTGCCTGGAGGGACGGGACTAGCGCCTTGAATGAGCAGTTCTTC.

The V and J genes are TRBV7-2 and TRBJ1-5, with D tentatively TRBD1 (5 bases). The CDR3 is 14 residues long. Germline CDR1 and CDR2: SGHTA and FQGNSA. The V and J ends lost 7 bases and 7 bases respectively, with 17 bases between them. CDR3 coding DNA: TGTGCCAGCACCGACTTGGGGGGAGACCAGCCCCAGCATTTT. Protein product: CASTDLGGDQPQHF.

This sequence joins TRBV5-6 and TRBJ1-1, with D uncertain. V gave up 0 bases and J gave up 1 base, with 10 bases separating them. Germline lookup yields CDR1 SGHDT and CDR2 YYEEEE. This CDR3 has 15 amino acids. The CDR3 spells CASSLGYTTNTEAFF. The CDR3 region has the DNA TGTGCCAGCAGCTTGGGGTACACTACGAACACTGAAGCTTTCTTT.

This clone was counted only a few times. The J gene is TRBJ1-5, the V gene TRBV7-9; D gene uncertain. CDR1 SEHNR and CDR2 FQNEAQ come from the germline V gene (reference sequence). Between the trimmed V and J ends, which lost 0 bases and 6 bases, there was a span of 9 bases. The CDR3 is made up of 14 amino acids. As DNA, the CDR3 is TGTGCCAGCAGCTTAGCGGGCCGGGGTCAGCCCCAGCATTTT. Translation gives CASSLAGRGQPQHF.